This T cell receptor (beta chain) was captured in a study of blood T cell repertoires in COVID-19. Method: immunoSEQ multiplex PCR; TCRdb's copy keeps in-frame clones and lacks some. The top ten clones hold about 6% of a sample with some 260,000 clones, roughly 90% of them seen once. CDR1 is MDHEN, CDR2 SYDVKM, per germline. V lost 2 bases to trimming and J lost 7 bases; unmatched junction nucleotides: 8. The CDR3 runs 16 residues. Specimen: PBMCs or T cells enriched from blood (not recorded which). This sequence joins TRBV28 and TRBJ2-3; 11 bases agree with TRBD2. This TCR was recovered from a woman in her twenties or thirties with acute COVID-19. The CDR3 DNA sequence: TGTGCCAGCAGTTTACCCATAGCGGGAGGGTTCAATACGCAGTATTTT. Protein product: CASSLPIAGGFNTQYF. Full variable domain (outside the CDR3, taken from reference TRBV28 and TRBJ2-3): DVKVTQSSRYLVKRTGEKVFLECVQDMDHENMFWYRQDPGLGLRLIYFSYDVKMKEKGDIPEGYSVSREKKERFSLILESASTNQTSMYLCASSLPIAGGFNTQYFGPGTRLTVL.